Listed here are 24 T cell receptor beta chains from one sample, sequenced in a study of T-cell reconstitution after alpha-beta-depleted transplantation in children. A library of TCRbeta sequences, prepared with unique molecular identifiers, was generated. TCRdb redid the calling of the PCR reads with MiXCR, one entry per CDR3 protein. Here the sample spans over 550,000 distinct CDR3 sequences, more than 9% being singletons. Sequencing was performed on PBMCs from the stem cell graft donor, taken from the stem cell graft. The source is a human donor who donated a stem cell graft to a child with acute myeloid leukemia.

This clonotype has just a few counts. The V gene is TRBV7-2, the J gene TRBJ2-7, with no clear D. The germline V gene has CDR1 SGHTA and CDR2 FQGNSA. This CDR3 comprises 13 residues. Trimming stripped 4 bases from V and 4 bases from J, with 11 bases between. The chain's CDR3 is CASSSYPFYEQYF. The CDR3, as DNA: TGTGCCAGCAGCTCTTACCCCTTTTACGAGCAGTACTTC.

The chain employs TRBV5-1 and TRBJ2-5; D unclear. The CDR3 spans 13 residues. V was clipped by 1 base and J by 2 bases, with 6 bases between them. Looked up from germline, CDR1 is SGHRS and CDR2 is YFSETQ. The CDR3 bases are TGCGCCAGCAGCTTGCAACAGCAAGAGACCCAGTACTTC. Translated, it gives CASSLQQQETQYF.

In this sample, this clonotype turned up a few times. V is TRBV12-3 or TRBV12-4 and J is TRBJ2-7; 9 bases are shared with TRBD2. The CDR3 is 15 residues long. The trim removed 6 bases at V and 3 bases at J, leaving 9 bases unmatched. CDR3 protein: CASRPGGTSFYEQYF. CDR3 sequence (DNA): TGTGCCAGCAGACCAGGGGGGACTAGCTTCTACGAGCAGTACTTC.

This clonotype was seen a few times. The chain employs TRBV20-1 and TRBJ1-2, with 11 bases lining up with TRBD1. CDR1 and CDR2 (germline): DFQATT, SNEGSKA (reference sequence). The CDR3 extends over 19 amino acids. V lost 1 base, J lost 1 base, and 14 bases stayed unmatched. The CDR3 loop reads CSARVATGRTGGYNYGYTF. The DNA of the CDR3 is TGCAGTGCTAGAGTCGCGACGGGAAGGACAGGGGGCTATAACTATGGCTACACCTTC.

This chain connects TRBV19 to TRBJ1-1, with D possibly matching TRBD1 (5 bases). With 7 bases removed from V and 4 bases from J, the gap between germline ends came to 22 bases. The CDR3 loop spans 16 amino acids. Germline assignment: CDR1 LNHDA and CDR2 SQIVND (reference sequence). CDR3 region: CASNRVWGKRGTEAFF. DNA for the CDR3: TGTGCCAGTAATAGAGTCTGGGGGAAGAGGGGCACTGAAGCTTTCTTT.

This clonotype turned up a few times. J is TRBJ1-1 and V is TRBV5-1; 7 nucleotides align to TRBD1. V was pared by 4 bases and J by 2 bases, with 5 bases of the junction left unmatched. This CDR3 is 14 amino acids long. The germline gives CDR1 SGHRS, CDR2 YFSETQ. The CDR3 bases are TGCGCCAGCAGCGAGACAGGGACTAACACTGAAGCTTTCTTT. Translating gives CASSETGTNTEAFF. The full variable domain, in which reference TRBV5-1 and TRBJ1-1 provide the parts outside the CDR3, is KAGVTQTPRYLIKTRGQQVTLSCSPISGHRSVSWYQQTPGQGLQFLFEYFSETQRNKGNFPGRFSGRQFSNSRSEMNVSTLELGDSALYLCASSETGTNTEAFFGQGTRLTVV.

This clonotype occurred a few times. The V and J genes are TRBV20-1 and TRBJ2-1, with 8 nucleotides matching TRBD2. Looked up from germline, CDR1 is DFQATT and CDR2 is SNEGSKA (reference sequence). CDR3 size: 15 residues. V was clipped by 3 bases and J by 5 bases; unmatched bases: 9. CDR3 in amino acids: CSARPGLVSNNEQFF. The DNA of the CDR3 is TGCAGTGCTAGGCCGGGACTAGTTTCCAACAATGAGCAGTTCTTC.

This clonotype was counted at least ten times. This rearrangement joins TRBV10-3 to TRBJ2-2, with TRBD1 as a possible D gene (5 bases). CDR3 size: 13 residues. Deletions cut 4 bases from V and 11 bases from J, with 14 bases between. From germline, CDR1 is ENHRY and CDR2 SYGVKD. The chain's CDR3 is CAISGPGRAELFF. The CDR3 DNA follows: TGTGCCATCAGTGGGCCCGGCAGGGCAGAGCTGTTTTTT.

V and J are TRBV20-1 and TRBJ2-5, with 14 bases lining up with TRBD2. This CDR3 contains 16 residues. V lost 1 base, J lost 5 bases, and 6 bases stayed unmatched. The germline V gene has CDR1 DFQATT and CDR2 SNEGSKA (reference sequence). CDR3: CSARGRLAGGRETQYF. DNA of the CDR3: TGCAGTGCTAGAGGAAGACTAGCGGGAGGGCGGGAGACCCAGTACTTC.

This chain connects TRBV28 to TRBJ2-3, with a tentative D call TRBD2 (6 bases). This CDR3 region has 16 residues. Per the germline V gene, CDR1 is MDHEN and CDR2 is SYDVKM. Trimming stripped 8 bases from V and 5 bases from J, with 23 bases between. In DNA, the CDR3 is TGTGCCAGCGGAGCCGTCCGGGGGAGGTTCGAAGATACGCAGTATTTT. It specifies CASGAVRGRFEDTQYF. The full variable domain, its missing parts supplied by reference TRBV28 and TRBJ2-3, is DVKVTQSSRYLVKRTGEKVFLECVQDMDHENMFWYRQDPGLGLRLIYFSYDVKMKEKGDIPEGYSVSREKKERFSLILESASTNQTSMYLCASGAVRGRFEDTQYFGPGTRLTVL.

This clonotype was counted only a few times. The chain joins TRBV7-2 to TRBJ2-7, with 7 bases that match TRBD2. In germline, CDR1 is SGHTA, CDR2 FQGNSA. The CDR3 contains 15 residues. Trimming took 1 base from V and 2 from J; bases not matched to a gene: 5. CDR3 in DNA: TGTGCCAGCAGCTTAGGCGGGAGTCTAACCTACGAGCAGTACTTC. It codes for CASSLGGSLTYEQYF.

This clonotype showed up just a few times. CDR3 loop: CSASRGHPGAEQYF. The CDR3 nucleotides are TGCAGTGCGTCTCGGGGACACCCAGGGGCCGAGCAGTACTTC. The chain links TRBV20-1 to TRBJ2-7; D may be TRBD1 (6 bases). Between the trimmed V and J ends, which lost 6 bases and 6 bases, there was a span of 21 bases. Germline V gene data show CDR1 as DFQATT and CDR2 as SNEGSKA (reference sequence). The CDR3 extends over 14 amino acids.

Ten or more counts support this clonotype. The rearrangement joins TRBV27 to TRBJ2-5; TRBD2 matches at 7 bases. V shed 6 bases, J shed 3 bases, and the junction held 10 bases outside the gene matches. This CDR3 region has 15 residues. CDR1 MNHEY and CDR2 SMNVEV come from the germline V gene (reference sequence). CDR3 nucleotides: TGTGCCAGCAGCCGAGGAAGGGCGGGAGAAGAGACCCAGTACTTC. The encoded protein is CASSRGRAGEETQYF.

This chain connects TRBV20-1 to TRBJ2-7; D gene ambiguous. The CDR3 has 14 amino acids. The germline V and J ends were trimmed by 0 bases and 2 bases, with 11 bases remaining between them. Germline CDR1 is DFQATT and CDR2 is SNEGSKA (reference sequence). For the CDR3, the DNA is TGCAGTGCTAGAGATGACGGCAGCACCTACGAGCAGTACTTC. Protein product: CSARDDGSTYEQYF.

There are many counts of this clonotype. The chain links TRBV29-1 to TRBJ1-2; a possible D gene is TRBD1 (6 bases). This CDR3 is 12 amino acids long. V dropped 2 bases and J dropped 8 bases, with 12 bases sitting between them. CDR1 is SQVTM and CDR2 is ANQGSEA in the germline V gene. The CDR3 protein is CSVEWGLGGYTF. The CDR3 nucleotides read TGCAGCGTTGAATGGGGGCTGGGGGGCTACACCTTC.

The table lists this clonotype with a few counts. CDR3 protein: CASSALAGAGGELFF. The CDR3, as DNA: TGTGCCAGCAGCGCGCTAGCGGGAGCGGGCGGGGAGCTGTTTTTT. This chain joins TRBV9 and TRBJ2-2; TRBD2 aligns across 10 bases. Germline trimming cut 3 bases from V and 7 bases from J; bases unmatched to any gene: 6. The CDR3 spans 15 residues. The germline V gene encodes CDR1 SGDLS and CDR2 YYNGEE.

This clonotype was seen ten or more times. The chain couples TRBV3-1 to TRBJ1-5; TRBD1 matches at 7 bases. The CDR3 loop spans 15 amino acids. Germline CDR1 LGHDT, CDR2 YNNKEL (reference sequence). J gave up 6 bases and V 6 bases, and 11 bases lay outside the gene matches. Here the CDR3 DNA reads TGTGCCAGCAGACCCTCCGACAGGGCAGGTCAGCCCCAGCATTTT. Encoded protein: CASRPSDRAGQPQHF.

This clonotype was observed at least ten times. The chain employs TRBV20-1 and TRBJ1-1; maybe TRBD1 (5 bases). Trimming took 0 bases from V and 3 from J, leaving 8 bases between them. Germline-derived CDR1 and CDR2 are DFQATT and SNEGSKA (reference sequence). CDR3 length equals 13 residues. The chain's CDR3 is CSARETEDTEAFF. DNA for the CDR3: TGCAGTGCTAGAGAGACAGAAGACACTGAAGCTTTCTTT.

V and J are TRBV4-2 and TRBJ1-1; 7 nucleotides match TRBD1. Germline V gene data show CDR1 as LGHNA and CDR2 as YNFKEQ. This CDR3 spans 15 amino acids. The V segment lost 5 bases and the J segment 3 bases; nucleotides outside the gene matches: 9. CDR3 residues: CASSTYLQGYTEAFF. The CDR3 DNA is TGTGCCAGCAGCACCTACCTACAGGGGTACACTGAAGCTTTCTTT.

There are many counts of this clonotype. The rearrangement uses TRBV29-1 and TRBJ2-2; 9 bases map to TRBD2. From germline, CDR1 is SQVTM and CDR2 ANQGSEA. J gave up 2 bases and V 4 bases, and 2 bases lay outside the gene matches. This CDR3 is 14 amino acids long. The CDR3 spells CSVALAGNTGELFF. The CDR3, as DNA: TGCAGCGTTGCACTAGCGGGTAACACCGGGGAGCTGTTTTTT.

This clonotype has just a few counts. V gene TRBV6-1 combines with J gene TRBJ2-7, with D perhaps TRBD1 (6 bases). With 9 bases removed from V and 2 bases from J, the gap between germline ends came to 17 bases. Germline CDR1 reads MNHNS; CDR2 reads SASEGT. CDR3 size: 14 residues. CDR3 DNA sequence: TGTGCCAGAACCCGGACAGTGGGGACCTACGAGCAGTACTTC. This sequence encodes CARTRTVGTYEQYF.

This clonotype was counted between two and nine times. The chain employs TRBV29-1 and TRBJ1-5, with 12 bases lining up with TRBD1. From germline, CDR1 is SQVTM and CDR2 ANQGSEA. The J segment lost 8 bases and the V segment lost 3 bases, leaving 2 bases of the junction unmatched. The CDR3 is 13 residues long. CDR3 in amino acids: CSVEGQGAEPQHF. The CDR3, as DNA: TGCAGCGTTGAGGGACAGGGGGCTGAGCCCCAGCATTTT.

This clonotype was counted many times. V and J are TRBV5-1 and TRBJ2-2; D is undetermined. This CDR3 contains 13 residues. In germline, CDR1 is SGHRS, CDR2 YFSETQ. The V end was cut by 3 bases, the J end by 5 bases, with 8 bases between. The CDR3 is CASSSSETGELFF. The CDR3 region has the DNA TGCGCCAGCAGCTCATCTGAGACCGGGGAGCTGTTTTTT.

The V gene is TRBV6-1, the J gene TRBJ1-2; D not certain. This CDR3 spans 13 amino acids. Germline V gene lookup returns CDR1 MNHNS and CDR2 SASEGT. V dropped 7 bases and J dropped 4 bases, with 13 bases sitting between them. The CDR3 sequence is CASTSLGSYGYTF. The CDR3, as DNA: TGTGCCAGCACCAGCCTTGGGTCCTATGGCTACACCTTC.